These 4 T cell receptor beta chains originate from one sample sequenced in a study of blood T cell repertoires in COVID-19. Generated by immunoSEQ multiplex PCR, the TCRdb table keeps only in-frame clones and is missing some. The sample holds more than 150,000 clones, roughly 88% seen once. The specimen sequenced was peripheral blood. Receptor source: a woman of 80 years or more with acute or convalescent COVID-19.

Points on this clone: Other nucleotide sequences from this sample produce the same CDR3. The rearrangement joins TRBV2 to TRBJ1-1; 7 bases map to TRBD1. Germline assignment: CDR1 SNHLY and CDR2 FYNNEI. Unmatched junction bases numbered 4, after V lost 6 bases and J lost 0 bases. The CDR3 is 14 residues long. The CDR3 sequence is CASSVDRVNTEAFF. The CDR3 nucleotides read TGTGCCAGCAGCGTCGACAGGGTGAACACTGAAGCTTTCTTT.

In nucleotides, the CDR3 is TGCGCCAGCAGCCTGTTGCCCCAAGGACAGGGGGCAAGTGGGGTATCAGATACGCAGTATTTT. Protein: CASSLLPQGQGASGVSDTQYF. The rearrangement links TRBV4-3 to TRBJ2-3; 11 bases are shared with TRBD1. J gave up 4 bases and V 4 bases, and 22 bases lay outside the gene matches. The CDR3 covers 21 residues. From germline, CDR1 is LGHNA and CDR2 YSLEER.

This clone was seen once. J is TRBJ2-7 and V is TRBV28; D gene ambiguous. This CDR3 contains 12 residues. The germline V gene encodes CDR1 MDHEN and CDR2 SYDVKM. Between the trimmed V and J ends, which lost 4 bases and 0 bases, there was a span of 4 bases. This chain's CDR3 is CASSSGSYEQYF. In DNA form, the CDR3 reads TGTGCCAGCAGTTCCGGCTCCTACGAGCAGTACTTC.

The V and J genes are TRBV19 and TRBJ1-2, with 8 bases aligning to TRBD1. J was trimmed by 8 bases and V by 6 bases; bases with no gene match: 11. The CDR3 runs to 14 residues. Germline V CDR1 and CDR2: LNHDA, SQIVND (reference sequence). The CDR3 is CASRRAGQGWGYTF. DNA of the CDR3: TGTGCCAGTAGGCGCGCAGGACAGGGATGGGGCTACACCTTC.